These 3 T cell receptor beta chains originate from one sample sequenced in a study of shared clonotypes between healthy human individuals. Generated by immunoSEQ multiplex PCR, the TCRdb table keeps only in-frame clones and is missing some. The repertoire holds roughly 650,000 clones, around 96% seen once, with 0.095% to 0.13% in the top ten. Naivety among CD8 cells was defined by CD45RO negativity and positive CCR7 selection, thereby excluding terminally differentiated effector memory CD45RA+ cells. Sequenced material: naive CD8+ T cells sorted from blood. Receptors were obtained from a woman aged 30 to 39 in good health.

The CDR3, as DNA: TGTGCCAGCAGTTTTAAGTCGGGTTCCGAGCAGTACTTC. Its translation: CASSFKSGSEQYF. The V and J genes are TRBV28 and TRBJ2-7; D ambiguous. This CDR3 has 13 residues. V was shortened by 3 bases and J by 6 bases, with 12 bases between the two germline ends. CDR1 and CDR2 from the germline V gene are MDHEN and SYDVKM.

This chain joins TRBV5-6 and TRBJ2-1, with D possibly TRBD2 on 7 matching bases. There are 15 residues in the CDR3. V dropped 3 bases and J dropped 10 bases, with 20 bases sitting between them. In germline, CDR1 is SGHDT, CDR2 YYEEEE. The CDR3 nucleotides are TGTGCCAGCAGCTATTTGATGAGGGGGGGTAACGAGCAGTTCTTC. Encoded protein: CASSYLMRGGNEQFF.

Comment on this clone: Other nucleotide sequences from this sample produce the same CDR3. This sequence joins TRBV5-4 and TRBJ2-7, with a possible D match to TRBD1 (6 bases). CDR1 is SGHNT and CDR2 is YYREEE in the germline V gene (reference sequence). The CDR3 has 15 amino acids. V was trimmed by 2 bases and J by 0 bases, leaving 12 bases between them. Here the CDR3 reads CASSLYRGSSYEQYF. CDR3 nucleotide sequence: TGTGCCAGCAGCTTATATAGGGGGAGCTCCTACGAGCAGTACTTC.